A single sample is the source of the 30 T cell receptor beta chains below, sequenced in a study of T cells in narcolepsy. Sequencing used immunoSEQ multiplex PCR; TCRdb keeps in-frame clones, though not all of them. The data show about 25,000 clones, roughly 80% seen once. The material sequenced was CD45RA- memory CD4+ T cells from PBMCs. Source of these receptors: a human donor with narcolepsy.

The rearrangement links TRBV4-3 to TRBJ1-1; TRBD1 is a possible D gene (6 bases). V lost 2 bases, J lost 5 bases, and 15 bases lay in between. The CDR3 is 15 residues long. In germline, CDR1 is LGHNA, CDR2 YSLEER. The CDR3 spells CASSQTWGRGTEAFF. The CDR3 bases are TGCGCCAGCAGCCAAACGTGGGGGCGGGGGACTGAAGCTTTCTTT.

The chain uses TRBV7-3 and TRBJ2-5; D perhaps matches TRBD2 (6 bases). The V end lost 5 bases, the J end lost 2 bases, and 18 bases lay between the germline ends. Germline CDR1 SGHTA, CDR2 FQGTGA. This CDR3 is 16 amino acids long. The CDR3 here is CASSPGTLARQETQYF. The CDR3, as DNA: TGTGCCAGCAGCCCCGGGACTCTAGCCAGACAAGAGACCCAGTACTTC.

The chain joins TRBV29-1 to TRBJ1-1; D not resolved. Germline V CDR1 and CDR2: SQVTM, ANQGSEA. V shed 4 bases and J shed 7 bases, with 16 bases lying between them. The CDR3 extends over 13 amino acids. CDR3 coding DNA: TGCAGCGTTGGGGCATCCCTCGGTGTTGAAGCTTTCTTT. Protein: CSVGASLGVEAFF.

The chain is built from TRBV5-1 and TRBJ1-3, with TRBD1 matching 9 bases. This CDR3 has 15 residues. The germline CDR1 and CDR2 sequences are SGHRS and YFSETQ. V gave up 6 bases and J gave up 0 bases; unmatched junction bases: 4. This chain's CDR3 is CASTPGQGSGNTIYF. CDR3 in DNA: TGCGCCAGCACCCCGGGACAGGGCTCTGGAAACACCATATATTTT.

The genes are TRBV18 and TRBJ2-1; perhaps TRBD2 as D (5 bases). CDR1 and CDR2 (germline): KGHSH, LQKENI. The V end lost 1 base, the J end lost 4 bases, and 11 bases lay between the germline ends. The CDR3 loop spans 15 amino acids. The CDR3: CASSPLREPYNEQFF. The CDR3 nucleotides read TGTGCCAGCTCACCACTGAGGGAACCATACAATGAGCAGTTCTTC.

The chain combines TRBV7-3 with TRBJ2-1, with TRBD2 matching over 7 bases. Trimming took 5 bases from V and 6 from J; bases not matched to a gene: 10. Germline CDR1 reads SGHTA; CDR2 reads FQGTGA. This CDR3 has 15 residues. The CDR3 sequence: CASSPSGGVGNEQFF. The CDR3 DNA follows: TGTGCCAGCAGCCCCTCTGGGGGGGTAGGCAATGAGCAGTTCTTC.

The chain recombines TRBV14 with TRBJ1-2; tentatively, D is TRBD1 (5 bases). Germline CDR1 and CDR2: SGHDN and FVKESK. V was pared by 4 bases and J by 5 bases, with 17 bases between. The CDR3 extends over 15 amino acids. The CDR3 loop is CASSPSSGPPYGYTF. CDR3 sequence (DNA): TGTGCCAGCAGCCCGTCATCAGGGCCCCCTTATGGCTACACCTTC.

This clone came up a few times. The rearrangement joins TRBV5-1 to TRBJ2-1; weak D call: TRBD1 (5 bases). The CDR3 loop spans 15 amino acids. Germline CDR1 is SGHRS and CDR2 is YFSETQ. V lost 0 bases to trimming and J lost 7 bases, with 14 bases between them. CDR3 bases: TGCGCCAGCAGCTTGGAGCCAGGGAATCGGAATGAGCAGTTCTTC. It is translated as CASSLEPGNRNEQFF.

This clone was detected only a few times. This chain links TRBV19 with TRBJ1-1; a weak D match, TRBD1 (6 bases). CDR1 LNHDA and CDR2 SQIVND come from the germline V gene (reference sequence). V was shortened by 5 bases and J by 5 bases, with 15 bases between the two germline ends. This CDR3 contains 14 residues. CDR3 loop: CASSPDRRGTEAFF. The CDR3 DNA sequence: TGTGCCAGTAGTCCTGACAGGAGGGGAACTGAAGCTTTCTTT.

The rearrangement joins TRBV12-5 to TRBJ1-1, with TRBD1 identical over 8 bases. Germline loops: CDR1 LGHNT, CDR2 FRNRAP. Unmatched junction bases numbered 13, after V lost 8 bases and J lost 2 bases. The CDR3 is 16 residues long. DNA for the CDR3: TGTGCTAGTCGAGGGGACGACAGGGGTTACAACACTGAAGCTTTCTTT. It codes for CASRGDDRGYNTEAFF.

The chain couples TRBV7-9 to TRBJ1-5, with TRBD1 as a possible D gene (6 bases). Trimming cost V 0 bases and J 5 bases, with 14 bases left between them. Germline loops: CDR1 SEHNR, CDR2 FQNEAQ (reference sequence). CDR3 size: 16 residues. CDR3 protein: CASSLAGGGGDQPQHF. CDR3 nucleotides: TGTGCCAGCAGCTTAGCTGGAGGAGGGGGGGATCAGCCCCAGCATTTT.

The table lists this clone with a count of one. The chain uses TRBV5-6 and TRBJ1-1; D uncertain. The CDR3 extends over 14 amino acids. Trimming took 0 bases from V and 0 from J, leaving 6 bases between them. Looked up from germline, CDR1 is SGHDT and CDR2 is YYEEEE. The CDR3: CASSLGHLNTEAFF. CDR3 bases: TGTGCCAGCAGCTTGGGGCATTTGAACACTGAAGCTTTCTTT.

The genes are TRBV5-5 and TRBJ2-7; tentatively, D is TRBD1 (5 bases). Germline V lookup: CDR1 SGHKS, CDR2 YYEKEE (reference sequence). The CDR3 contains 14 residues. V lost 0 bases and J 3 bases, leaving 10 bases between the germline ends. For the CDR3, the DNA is TGTGCCAGCAGCTTGGAGCAGGGTCACTACGAGCAGTACTTC. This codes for CASSLEQGHYEQYF.

CDR3 residues: CASSVDGLAYSPLHF. For the CDR3, the DNA is TGTGCCAGCAGTGTCGACGGCCTAGCCTATTCACCCCTCCACTTT. V is TRBV6-4 and J is TRBJ1-6, with D uncertain. Between the trimmed V and J ends, which lost 4 bases and 8 bases, there was a span of 15 bases. CDR1 is MRHNA, CDR2 SNTAGT, per germline. This CDR3 spans 15 amino acids.

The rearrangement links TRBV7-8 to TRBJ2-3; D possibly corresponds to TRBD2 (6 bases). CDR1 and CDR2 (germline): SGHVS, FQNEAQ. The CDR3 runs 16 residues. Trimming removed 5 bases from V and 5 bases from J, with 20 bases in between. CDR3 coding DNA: TGTGCCAGCAGCCCAGTTATAGCGGCCCTCTTAGATACGCAGTATTTT. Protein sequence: CASSPVIAALLDTQYF. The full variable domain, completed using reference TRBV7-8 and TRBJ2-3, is GAGVSQSPRYKVAKRGQDVALRCDPISGHVSLFWYQQALGQGPEFLTYFQNEAQLDKSGLPSDRFFAERPEGSVSTLKIQRTQQEDSAVYLCASSPVIAALLDTQYFGPGTRLTVL.

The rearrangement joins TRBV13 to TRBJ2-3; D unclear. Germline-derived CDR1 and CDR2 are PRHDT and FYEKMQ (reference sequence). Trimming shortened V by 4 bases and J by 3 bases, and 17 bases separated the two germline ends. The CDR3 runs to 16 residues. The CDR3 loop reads CASSSRRLTGTDTQYF. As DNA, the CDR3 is TGTGCCAGCAGCTCCCGACGGCTTACGGGTACAGATACGCAGTATTTT.

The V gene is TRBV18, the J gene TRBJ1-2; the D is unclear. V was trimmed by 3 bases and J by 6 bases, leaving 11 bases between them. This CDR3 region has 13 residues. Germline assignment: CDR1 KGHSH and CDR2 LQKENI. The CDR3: CASSPRRGDGYTF. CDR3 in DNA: TGTGCCAGCTCACCGCGACGCGGGGATGGCTACACCTTC.

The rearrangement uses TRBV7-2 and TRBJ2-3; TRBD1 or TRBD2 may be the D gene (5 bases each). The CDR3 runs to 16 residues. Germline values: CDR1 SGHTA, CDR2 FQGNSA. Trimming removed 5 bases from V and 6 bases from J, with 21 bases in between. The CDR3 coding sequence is TGTGCCAGCAGCAACTCCCGGGACCCGGCCGCGGATACGCAGTATTTT. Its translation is CASSNSRDPAADTQYF.

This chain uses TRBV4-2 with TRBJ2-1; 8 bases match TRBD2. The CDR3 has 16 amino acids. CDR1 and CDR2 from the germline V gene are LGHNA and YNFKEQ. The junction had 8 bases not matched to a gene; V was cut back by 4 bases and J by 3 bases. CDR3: CASSPGGGTSYNEQFF. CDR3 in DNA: TGTGCCAGCAGCCCCGGTGGGGGGACTAGCTACAATGAGCAGTTCTTC.

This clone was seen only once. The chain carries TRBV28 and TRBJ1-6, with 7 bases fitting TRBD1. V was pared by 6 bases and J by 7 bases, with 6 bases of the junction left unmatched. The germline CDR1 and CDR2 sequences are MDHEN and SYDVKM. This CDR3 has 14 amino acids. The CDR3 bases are TGTGCCAGCAGAACCGGGACAGTCAATTCACCCCTCCACTTT. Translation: CASRTGTVNSPLHF. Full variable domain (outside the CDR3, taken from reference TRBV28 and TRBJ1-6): DVKVTQSSRYLVKRTGEKVFLECVQDMDHENMFWYRQDPGLGLRLIYFSYDVKMKEKGDIPEGYSVSREKKERFSLILESASTNQTSMYLCASRTGTVNSPLHFGNGTRLTVT.

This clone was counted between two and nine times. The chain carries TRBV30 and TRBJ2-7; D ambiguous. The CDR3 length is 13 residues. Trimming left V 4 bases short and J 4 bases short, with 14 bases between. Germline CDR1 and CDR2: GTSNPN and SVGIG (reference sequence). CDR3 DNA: TGTGCCTGGACCAGCCCCTTCGGATACGAGCAGTACTTC. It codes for CAWTSPFGYEQYF.

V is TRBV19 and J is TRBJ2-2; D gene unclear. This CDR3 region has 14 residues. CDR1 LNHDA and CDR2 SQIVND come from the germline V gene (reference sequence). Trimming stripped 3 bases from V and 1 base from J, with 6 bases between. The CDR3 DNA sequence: TGTGCCAGTAGTATTGTCAGGAACACCGGGGAGCTGTTTTTT. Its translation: CASSIVRNTGELFF.

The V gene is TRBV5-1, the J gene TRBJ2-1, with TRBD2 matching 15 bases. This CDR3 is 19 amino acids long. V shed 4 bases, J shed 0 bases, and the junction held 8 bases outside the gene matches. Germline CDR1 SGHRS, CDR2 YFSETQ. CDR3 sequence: CASSTGTSGRMSSYNEQFF. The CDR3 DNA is TGCGCCAGCAGCACCGGGACTAGCGGGAGGATGAGCTCCTACAATGAGCAGTTCTTC.

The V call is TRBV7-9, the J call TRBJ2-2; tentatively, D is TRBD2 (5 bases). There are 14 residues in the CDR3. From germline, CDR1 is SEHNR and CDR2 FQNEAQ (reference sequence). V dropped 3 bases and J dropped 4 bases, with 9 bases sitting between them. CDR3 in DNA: TGTGCCAGCAGCTTGAGGGCTAGCACCGGGGAGCTGTTTTTT. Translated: CASSLRASTGELFF.

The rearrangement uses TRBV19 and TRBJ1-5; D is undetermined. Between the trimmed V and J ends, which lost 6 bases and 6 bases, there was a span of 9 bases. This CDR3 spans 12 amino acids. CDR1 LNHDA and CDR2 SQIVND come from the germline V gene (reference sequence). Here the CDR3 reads CASRVDPQPQHF. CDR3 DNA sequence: TGTGCCAGTAGGGTGGACCCTCAGCCCCAGCATTTT. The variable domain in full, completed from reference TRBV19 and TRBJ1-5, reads DGGITQSPKYLFRKEGQNVTLSCEQNLNHDAMYWYRQDPGQGLRLIYYSQIVNDFQKGDIAEGYSVSREKKESFPLTVTSAQKNPTAFYLCASRVDPQPQHFGDGTRLSIL.

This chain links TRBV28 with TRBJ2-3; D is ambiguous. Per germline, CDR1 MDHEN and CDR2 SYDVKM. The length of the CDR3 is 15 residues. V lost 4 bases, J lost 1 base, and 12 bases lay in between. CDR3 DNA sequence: TGTGCCAGCAGTTCCCTATCTTTCGGCACAGATACGCAGTATTTT. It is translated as CASSSLSFGTDTQYF.

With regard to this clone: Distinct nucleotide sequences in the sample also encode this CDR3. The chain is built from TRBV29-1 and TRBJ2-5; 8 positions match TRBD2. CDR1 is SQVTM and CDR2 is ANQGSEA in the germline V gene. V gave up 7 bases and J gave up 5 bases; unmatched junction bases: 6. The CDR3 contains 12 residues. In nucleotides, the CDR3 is TGCAGCGCTCGGGGGGGGACGGAGACCCAGTACTTC. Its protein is CSARGGTETQYF.

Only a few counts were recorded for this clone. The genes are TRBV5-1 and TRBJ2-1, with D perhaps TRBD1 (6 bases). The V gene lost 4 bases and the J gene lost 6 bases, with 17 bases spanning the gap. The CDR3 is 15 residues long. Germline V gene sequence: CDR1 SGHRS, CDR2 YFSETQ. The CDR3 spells CASSPGQLRGNEQFF. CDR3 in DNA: TGCGCCAGCAGCCCTGGACAGTTAAGGGGCAATGAGCAGTTCTTC.

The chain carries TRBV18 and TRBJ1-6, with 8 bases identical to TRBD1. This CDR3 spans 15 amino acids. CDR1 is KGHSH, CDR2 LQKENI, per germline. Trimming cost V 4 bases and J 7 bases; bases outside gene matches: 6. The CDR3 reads CASSLTQGANSPLHF. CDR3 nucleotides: TGTGCCAGCTCACTCACCCAGGGGGCAAATTCACCCCTCCACTTT.

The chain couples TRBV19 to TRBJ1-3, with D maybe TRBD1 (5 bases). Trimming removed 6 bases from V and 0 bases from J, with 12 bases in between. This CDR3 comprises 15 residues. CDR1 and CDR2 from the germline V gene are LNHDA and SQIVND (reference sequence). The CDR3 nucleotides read TGTGCCAGTAGAAACGACAGACTCTCTGGAAACACCATATATTTT. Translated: CASRNDRLSGNTIYF.